This T cell receptor (beta chain) was found in a study of T cell responses to AZD1222 COVID-19 vaccine (dated by TCRdb to 2020 to 2023). General notes on the study: Because spike-specific TCR depth and breadth did not differ between the two schedules, AZD1222 recipients who got a second dose at roughly 4 weeks were pooled with those who got a second dose at roughly 12 weeks. Trial participants were enrolled by age into subgroups of 18-55, 56-69 and 70-plus years, and around 140, 26 and 57 TCR-sequenced participants, respectively, were included in these subgroups. TCR sequencing covered more than 230 trial participants: 200 to 220 given two doses of AZD1222 and some 25 given two doses of MenACWY control vaccine. What the study reported, not specific to this receptor: Most participants were white British and females outnumbered males, and the authors suggested that clonal diversity may have been underestimated. In the small 56-69-year group, the increase in depth fell short of significance, most likely because of low power. Conclusions about previously exposed vaccinees are limited because only a handful of AZD1222 recipients were SARS-CoV-2 seropositive at baseline. After two AZD1222 doses, both the breadth and the depth of spike-specific TCRs were significantly higher than at day 0 and than in MenACWY recipients. Reportedly, almost half of the unique spike-specific TCRs recognized epitopes lying outside the regions that are mutated in the B.1.351 and B.1.1.7 variants. Vaccine-associated CD4 TCRs spanned the whole spike protein, with dominant responses in regions 160-218 and 743-854. Because no day 14 peak-response samples were available, the repertoires could be characterized only after the peak T cell response.

Regarding this clone: Its antigen specificity is not known. No much larger clone exists at a distance of one base, and base qualities are not known.

The CDR3 regions of human TCRbeta chains were subjected to immunosequencing. The study's own analysis went as follows. TCRs in the repertoires were matched against a reference library of SARS-CoV-2-specific TCRs that had been generated with the MIRA antigen-specificity platform. Breadth meant the fraction of unique TCRs that were SARS-CoV-2-associated, whereas depth meant the fraction of total T cells that were SARS-CoV-2-associated. Each spike-specific TCR was assigned to its reactive spike region and to a CD4 or CD8 class using the MIRA data. Log10-transformed breadth and depth values were compared by one-way ANOVA with Sidak's multiple comparisons tests. This immuneACCESS table, as held by TCRdb, lists in-frame sequences with V and J called but not all clones. Of the missing ones, under half trace to an unresolved V gene in checked studies; the others have no known cause. V and J calls plus clone size are reproduced from that table; the DNA served to infer D and trimming. The sample yields under 110,000 clones; 75% to 90% were counted once. About 4.8% of the sample is taken by the ten largest.

The sample's time point label, in plain terms: baseline before first vaccination. Samples from vaccinated people were obtained from the UK trials COV001 and COV002, which included a single-blind randomized controlled phase 2/3 trial of AZD1222 (ChAdOx1 nCoV-19) in healthy adults. Trial participant PBMC samples were collected at day 0 and day 28 after the second dose for TCRbeta chain sequencing. The clonotype originates from an adult in good health. Sample: peripheral blood, taken on day 0 of AZD1222 vaccination.

The CDR3 in this case is CASSPPGLEKNIQYF. The nucleotide sequence is TGTGCCAGCTCACCACCGGGGCTAGAAAAAAACATTCAGTACTTC. The sequence joins TRBV18 to TRBJ2-4; TRBD1 is perhaps the D gene, given 5 matching bases. Deletion took 0 bases off V and 4 bases off J, with a span of 10 bases between the germline ends. CDR1 and CDR2 were assigned from the germline V gene as KGHSH and LQKENI. Its CDR3 holds 15 amino acids, cysteine through phenylalanine. The entry retains the CDR3 DNA only, 45 bases that are in frame from base 1.